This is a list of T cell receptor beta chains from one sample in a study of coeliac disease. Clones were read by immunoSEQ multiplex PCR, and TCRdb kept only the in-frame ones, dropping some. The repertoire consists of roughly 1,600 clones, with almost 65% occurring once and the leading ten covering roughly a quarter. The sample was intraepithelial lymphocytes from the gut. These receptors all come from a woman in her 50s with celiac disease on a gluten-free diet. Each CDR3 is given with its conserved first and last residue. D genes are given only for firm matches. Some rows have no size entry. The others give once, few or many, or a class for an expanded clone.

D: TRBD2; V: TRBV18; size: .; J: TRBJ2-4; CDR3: CASSPLQGGGNIQYF; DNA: TGTGCCAGCTCACCACTGCAGGGCGGGGGAAACATTCAGTACTTC
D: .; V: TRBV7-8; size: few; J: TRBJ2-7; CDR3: CAIDRGGYEQYF; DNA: TGTGCCATTGATAGGGGCGGCTACGAGCAGTACTTC
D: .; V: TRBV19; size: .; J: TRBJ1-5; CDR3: CASSINRNYQPQHF; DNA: TGTGCCAGTAGTATTAACAGGAACTATCAGCCCCAGCATTTT
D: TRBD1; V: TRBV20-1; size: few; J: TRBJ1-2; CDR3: CSATTGWGYTF; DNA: TGCAGTGCGACGACAGGGTGGGGCTACACCTTC
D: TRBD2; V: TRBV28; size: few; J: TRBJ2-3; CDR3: CASSLLFRGIAGVLTDTQYF; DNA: TGTGCCAGCAGTTTATTATTTAGGGGTATAGCGGGGGTTCTCACAGATACGCAGTATTTT
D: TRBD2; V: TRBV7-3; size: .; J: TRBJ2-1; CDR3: CASSLNPAGRDEQFF; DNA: TGTGCCAGCAGCTTAAATCCAGCGGGAAGGGATGAGCAGTTCTTC
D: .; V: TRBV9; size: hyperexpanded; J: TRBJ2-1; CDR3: CASSEGGKSYNEQFF; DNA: TGTGCCAGCAGCGAAGGAGGGAAATCCTACAATGAGCAGTTCTTC
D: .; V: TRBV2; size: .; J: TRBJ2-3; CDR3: CASNRDTDTQYF; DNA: TGTGCCAGCAACAGGGACACAGATACGCAGTATTTT
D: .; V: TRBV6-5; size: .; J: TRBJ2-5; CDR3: CASSPQGLGTQYF; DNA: TGTGCCAGCAGTCCTCAGGGGCTCGGGACCCAGTACTTC
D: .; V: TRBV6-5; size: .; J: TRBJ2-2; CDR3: CASSYGLNTGELFF; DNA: TGTGCCAGCAGTTACGGCTTGAACACCGGGGAGCTGTTTTTT
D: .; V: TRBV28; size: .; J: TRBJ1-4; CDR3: CASNFPTEKLFF; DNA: TGTGCCAGCAACTTTCCTACCGAAAAACTGTTTTTT
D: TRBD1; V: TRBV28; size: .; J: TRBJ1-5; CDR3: CASSYGQGANQPQHF; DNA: TGTGCCAGCAGTTACGGACAGGGGGCAAATCAGCCCCAGCATTTT
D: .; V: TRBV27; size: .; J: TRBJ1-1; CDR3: CASSLARMNTEAFF; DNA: TGTGCCAGCAGTTTAGCCAGGATGAACACTGAAGCTTTCTTT
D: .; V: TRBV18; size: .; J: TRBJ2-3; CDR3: CASSPLQGRGRTDTQYF; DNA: TGTGCCAGCTCACCCTTACAGGGTAGGGGACGCACAGATACGCAGTATTTT
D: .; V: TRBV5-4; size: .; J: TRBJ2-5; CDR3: CASSPRQGGGTQYF; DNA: TGTGCCAGCAGCCCTCGACAGGGAGGAGGGACCCAGTACTTC
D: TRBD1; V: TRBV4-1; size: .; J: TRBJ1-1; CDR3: CASRGQLNTEAFF; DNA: TGCGCCAGCAGGGGACAGTTGAACACTGAAGCTTTCTTT
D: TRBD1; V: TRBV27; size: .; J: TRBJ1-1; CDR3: CASSHLPSHRGYDTEAFF; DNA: TGTGCCAGCAGTCACTTACCCTCCCACAGGGGATATGACACTGAAGCTTTCTTT
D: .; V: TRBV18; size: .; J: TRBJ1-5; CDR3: CASSPGRGSNQPQHF; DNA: TGTGCCAGCTCACCAGGAAGGGGAAGCAATCAGCCCCAGCATTTT
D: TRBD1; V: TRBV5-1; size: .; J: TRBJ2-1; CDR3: CASSDPGQGDNEQFF; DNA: TGCGCCAGCAGCGACCCCGGACAGGGGGACAATGAGCAGTTCTTC
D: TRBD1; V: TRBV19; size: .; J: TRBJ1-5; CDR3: CASSPGTGVGRHQPQHF; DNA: TGTGCCAGTAGTCCAGGGACAGGGGTGGGGCGGCATCAGCCCCAGCATTTT
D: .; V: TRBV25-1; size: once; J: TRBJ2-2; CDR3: CASSEELRGANGELFF; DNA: TGTGCCAGCAGTGAGGAGCTTCGGGGGGCAAACGGGGAGCTGTTTTTT
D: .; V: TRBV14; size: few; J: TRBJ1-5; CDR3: CASSPLGDSNQPQHF; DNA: TGTGCCAGCAGCCCTCTGGGAGATAGCAATCAGCCCCAGCATTTT
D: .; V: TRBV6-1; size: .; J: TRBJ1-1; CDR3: CANKEVAEAFF; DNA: TGTGCCAACAAAGAGGTGGCTGAAGCTTTCTTT
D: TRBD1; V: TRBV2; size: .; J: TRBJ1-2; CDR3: CASSLTGYLGYTF; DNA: TGTGCCAGCAGCTTGACAGGGTATCTCGGCTACACCTTC
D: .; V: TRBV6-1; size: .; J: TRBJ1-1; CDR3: CASSETGNTEAFF; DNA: TGTGCCAGCAGTGAGACGGGGAACACTGAAGCTTTCTTT
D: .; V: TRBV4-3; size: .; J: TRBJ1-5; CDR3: CASSQDPPPRTGNQPQHF; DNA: TGCGCCAGCAGCCAAGATCCCCCCCCAAGGACGGGGAATCAGCCCCAGCATTTT
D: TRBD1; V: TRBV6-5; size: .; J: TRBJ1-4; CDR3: CASSPQGAEEKLFF; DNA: TGTGCCAGCAGTCCACAGGGGGCAGAGGAAAAACTGTTTTTT
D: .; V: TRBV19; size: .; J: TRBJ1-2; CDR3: CASSITRNYGYTF; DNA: TGTGCCAGTAGTATAACAAGAAACTATGGCTACACCTTC
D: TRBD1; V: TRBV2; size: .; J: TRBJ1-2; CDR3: CASSVTGGAYGYTF; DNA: TGTGCCAGCAGCGTTACAGGGGGCGCTTACGGCTACACCTTC
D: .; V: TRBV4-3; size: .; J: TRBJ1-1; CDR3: CASSQDLGGTEAFF; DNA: TGCGCCAGCAGCCAAGATCTGGGGGGAACTGAAGCTTTCTTT
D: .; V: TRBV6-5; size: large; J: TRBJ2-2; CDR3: CASSYSTGNTGELFF; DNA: TGTGCCAGCAGTTACTCGACAGGGAACACCGGGGAGCTGTTTTTT
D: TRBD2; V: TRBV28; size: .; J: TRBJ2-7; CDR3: CASSYDTSGAYEQYF; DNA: TGTGCCAGCAGCTACGATACTAGCGGGGCGTACGAGCAGTACTTC
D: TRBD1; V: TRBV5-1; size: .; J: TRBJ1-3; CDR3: CASSHTPGQVLSGNTIYF; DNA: TGCGCCAGCAGCCACACTCCGGGACAGGTCCTCTCTGGAAACACCATATATTTT